The present T cell receptor (beta chain) was sequenced within a study of neoadjuvant anti-PD-1 for oral cavity cancer. About the research overall: Before surgery, most patients got three to four biweekly 3 mg/kg nivolumab doses. Patients without progression received a fourth nivolumab dose around day 43, then surgical resection on days 50-56.

A few counts support this clone. The table came from immunoSEQ multiplex PCR; TCRdb's copy has only in-frame clones and leaves some out. This table has 73,000 or so clones, 85% appearing once. This CDR3 has 15 residues. The V gene end was trimmed by 0 bases and the J gene end by 5 bases; junction bases not matched to a gene: 4. The V gene's germline CDR1 is LGHNA and CDR2 YNFKEQ. Regarding time point: after neoadjuvant nivolumab, at surgical resection. The sequencing here drew on PBMCs, taken after nivolumab (anti-PD-1) treatment. This TCR derives from a person aged 40 to 85 with oral cavity squamous cell carcinoma. The J gene is TRBJ2-5, the V gene TRBV4-2; 9 bases are a match to TRBD1. Written as DNA, the CDR3 is TGTGCCAGCAGCCAAGACGGGGGACAGGGCGAGACCCAGTACTTC. Translating gives CASSQDGGQGETQYF.